One and the same sample provided the 11 T cell receptor beta chains below, sequenced in a study of cytomegalovirus exposure and HLA in healthy donors. PCR employed 60 Vbeta and 13 Jbeta primers. TCRdb's table, derived via immunoSEQ multiplex PCR, lists solely in-frame clones and lacks some. The sample has approximately 170,000 clones; 85% are singletons. The sample consisted of PBMCs. These receptors were taken from a boy aged 2 to 9 in good health and CMV-seronegative.

The chain links TRBV5-8 to TRBJ2-5; maybe TRBD2 (5 bases). The J call is in doubt because the DNA end fits TRBJ2-7 better. The CDR3 contains 13 residues. Germline CDR1 SGHTS, CDR2 YDEGEE. CDR3 amino acids: CASSLVALGEQYF. The DNA for the CDR3 is TGTGCCAGCAGCTTGGTAGCGCTGGGCGAGCAGTACTTC.

V usage is TRBV9 and J usage is TRBJ2-1, with 9 bases fitting TRBD2. The germline V gene has CDR1 SGDLS and CDR2 YYNGEE. The CDR3 covers 16 residues. V lost 6 bases and J lost 2; bases outside the gene matches: 9. The CDR3 DNA reads as TGTGCCAGCACTCCTGGCGGGGGGGCCCCCTACAATGAGCAGTTCTTC. Its translation is CASTPGGGAPYNEQFF. The variable domain in full, completed from reference TRBV9 and TRBJ2-1, reads DSGVTQTPKHLITATGQRVTLRCSPRSGDLSVYWYQQSLDQGLQFLIQYYNGEERAKGNILERFSAQQFPDLHSELNLSSLELGDSALYFCASTPGGGAPYNEQFFGPGTRLTVL.

CDR3 protein: CASSPSGKRSYEQYF. The CDR3 DNA sequence: TGTGCCAGCAGCCCGAGCGGGAAGAGATCCTACGAGCAGTACTTC. This chain joins TRBV11-3 and TRBJ2-7, with TRBD2 matching 7 bases. V was clipped by 5 bases and J by 1 base; unmatched bases: 8. Germline CDR1 reads SGHNT; CDR2 reads YENEEA. CDR3 size: 15 residues.

This clone came up once. The rearrangement uses TRBV5-1 and TRBJ2-6; D perhaps matches TRBD1 (6 bases). In germline, CDR1 is SGHRS, CDR2 YFSETQ. The CDR3 runs to 18 residues. Trimming pared 4 bases from V and 0 bases from J, leaving 17 bases between. The CDR3 nucleotides read TGCGCCAGCAGCATGACGACAGGAACGGGCTCTGGGGCCAACGTCCTGACTTTC. Protein: CASSMTTGTGSGANVLTF.

The table lists this clone with a count of one. The genes are TRBV27 and TRBJ2-1; D is perhaps TRBD2 (6 bases). The V end was cut by 3 bases, the J end by 6 bases, with 12 bases between. Per the germline V gene, CDR1 is MNHEY and CDR2 is SMNVEV (reference sequence). The CDR3 runs 14 residues. Written as DNA, the CDR3 is TGTGCCAGCAGTTTGGAGCGGGTAGGCAATGAGCAGTTCTTC. It encodes CASSLERVGNEQFF.

J is TRBJ2-1 and V is TRBV5-1, with D possibly matching TRBD1 (5 bases). The CDR3 has 12 amino acids. V was pared by 3 bases and J by 8 bases, with 9 bases between. Germline CDR1 reads SGHRS; CDR2 reads YFSETQ. The CDR3 loop reads CASSSRDYEQFF. The DNA of the CDR3 is TGCGCCAGCAGCTCCAGGGATTATGAGCAGTTCTTC. The complete variable domain, with remaining parts taken from reference TRBV5-1 and TRBJ2-1, reads KAGVTQTPRYLIKTRGQQVTLSCSPISGHRSVSWYQQTPGQGLQFLFEYFSETQRNKGNFPGRFSGRQFSNSRSEMNVSTLELGDSALYLCASSSRDYEQFFGPGTRLTVL.

This rearrangement joins TRBV29-1 to TRBJ1-2; tentative D call: TRBD1 (5 bases). The germline gives CDR1 SQVTM, CDR2 ANQGSEA. The CDR3 has 13 residues. V was cut by 3 bases and J by 4 bases, with 12 bases left in between. CDR3 bases: TGCAGCGTTGATTTCGGGGGGACCTATGGCTACACCTTC. Translating gives CSVDFGGTYGYTF.

This chain connects TRBV2 to TRBJ2-5; D unresolved. Germline V gene sequence: CDR1 SNHLY, CDR2 FYNNEI. Deletions cut 10 bases from V and 0 bases from J, with 6 bases between. The CDR3 spans 11 residues. The CDR3 DNA follows: TGTGCCAACTCGTACCAAGAGACCCAGTACTTC. This sequence encodes CANSYQETQYF.

Only a few counts were recorded for this clone. CDR3 in amino acids: CASSPRQGRSSYNEQFF. The CDR3 DNA reads TGTGCCAGTAGTCCACGACAGGGGCGAAGCTCCTACAATGAGCAGTTCTTC. The J gene is TRBJ2-1, the V gene TRBV19; TRBD1 matches 8 bases. CDR1 LNHDA and CDR2 SQIVND come from the germline V gene (reference sequence). V lost 5 bases, J lost 0 bases, and 9 bases stayed unmatched. CDR3 length: 17 amino acids.

The V and J genes are TRBV5-1 and TRBJ2-1; D might be TRBD2 (5 bases). Per the germline V gene, CDR1 is SGHRS and CDR2 is YFSETQ. The ends were cut back, 0 bases at V and 6 bases at J, with 10 bases in the middle. The CDR3 is 14 residues long. The DNA for the CDR3 is TGCGCCAGCAGCTTGGTCGTAGGGAGCAATGAGCAGTTCTTC. Protein product: CASSLVVGSNEQFF. The full variable domain, its missing parts supplied by reference TRBV5-1 and TRBJ2-1, is KAGVTQTPRYLIKTRGQQVTLSCSPISGHRSVSWYQQTPGQGLQFLFEYFSETQRNKGNFPGRFSGRQFSNSRSEMNVSTLELGDSALYLCASSLVVGSNEQFFGPGTRLTVL.

Of note for this clone: The junction departs from the called germline gene at one end, perhaps through a read error. This chain uses TRBV6-4 with TRBJ1-1, with TRBD1 as a possible D gene (5 bases). Germline CDR1 reads MRHNA; CDR2 reads SNTAGT. This CDR3 region has 16 residues. The chain's CDR3 is CAGSEAGGIGNTEAFF. The CDR3 DNA follows: TGTGCCGGCAGTGAAGCGGGGGGAATAGGGAACACTGAAGCTTTCTTT.